A selection of T cell receptor beta chains follows, all from one sample in a study of CD8 T cells in ankylosing spondylitis. TCRdb reprocessed the 5' RACE reads via MiXCR and lists one record per CDR3 protein. The table shows approximately 140,000 distinct CDR3 sequences, with around 43% occurring only once. The sequenced material came from synovial fluid, either unsorted or a sorted T cell fraction (not recorded which). The origin of the receptors is a male donor with ankylosing spondylitis. Both conserved end residues are part of each CDR3. The order of the fields is CDR3 protein, CDR3 DNA, J gene, V gene, D gene, clone size. A D gene is named only where the DNA matches it firmly. A row's size may be missing; if present it is once, few, many or a size class.

CDR3: CSARGWESVSQHF
DNA: TGCAGTGCACGCGGGTGGGAATCAGTGTCCCAGCATTTT
J: TRBJ1-5
V: TRBV20-1
D: -
size: few

CDR3: CASSSPWRMNTEAFF
DNA: TGTGCCAGCAGCTCCCCGTGGCGGATGAACACTGAAGCTTTCTTT
J: TRBJ1-1
V: TRBV7-9
D: -
size: few

CDR3: CASSLGHWNTEAFF
DNA: TGTGCCAGCAGCTTAGGACATTGGAACACTGAAGCTTTCTTT
J: TRBJ1-1
V: TRBV7-9
D: -
size: -

CDR3: CASSLGVSGSYEQYF
DNA: TGTGCCAGCAGCTTGGGTGTTAGCGGGTCCTACGAGCAGTACTTC
J: TRBJ2-7
V: TRBV5-6
D: TRBD2
size: -

CDR3: CSARGTPRHTDTQYF
DNA: TGCAGTGCTAGAGGGACTCCACGCCACACAGATACGCAGTATTTT
J: TRBJ2-3
V: TRBV20-1
D: -
size: -

CDR3: CAAGGQTQYF
DNA: TGTGCCGCCGGGGGGCAAACGCAGTATTTT
J: TRBJ2-3
V: TRBV28
D: -
size: few

CDR3: CASSSSPGDTANYGYTF
DNA: TGTGCCAGCAGTTCCTCCCCCGGCGACACCGCTAACTATGGCTACACCTTC
J: TRBJ1-2
V: TRBV27
D: -
size: -

CDR3: CASTPGPGGNTIYF
DNA: TGTGCCAGCACCCCCGGACCGGGAGGAAACACCATATATTTT
J: TRBJ1-3
V: TRBV12-3/TRBV12-4
D: -
size: -

CDR3: CASSFGTANTEAFF
DNA: TGTGCCAGCAGTTTCGGGACGGCGAACACTGAAGCTTTCTTT
J: TRBJ1-1
V: TRBV27
D: -
size: few

CDR3: CASSLVGRGINEQYF
DNA: TGTGCCAGCAGTTTGGTGGGGCGGGGCATTAACGAGCAGTACTTC
J: TRBJ2-7
V: TRBV12-3/TRBV12-4
D: -
size: once

CDR3: CSVEGGQGASEQYF
DNA: TGCAGCGTTGAAGGAGGACAGGGGGCGAGCGAGCAGTACTTC
J: TRBJ2-7
V: TRBV29-1
D: TRBD1
size: many

CDR3: CASSLVTSEYTGELFF
DNA: TGTGCCAGCAGCTTAGTGACTAGCGAGTACACCGGGGAGCTGTTTTTT
J: TRBJ2-2
V: TRBV7-9
D: TRBD2
size: -

CDR3: CASSPGLGDTDTQYF
DNA: TGTGCCAGCAGCCCCGGGTTGGGAGACACAGATACGCAGTATTTT
J: TRBJ2-3
V: TRBV11-3
D: -
size: -

CDR3: CASGSYFRDLRTDTQYF
DNA: TGTGCCAGCGGTTCCTATTTTCGGGACTTACGCACAGATACGCAGTATTTT
J: TRBJ2-3
V: TRBV28
D: -
size: few

CDR3: CASNTGGSYNEQFF
DNA: TGTGCCAGCAATACAGGGGGATCGTACAATGAGCAGTTCTTC
J: TRBJ2-1
V: TRBV12-3/TRBV12-4
D: TRBD1
size: -

CDR3: CASSAGLAWHGELFF
DNA: TGTGCCAGCAGCGCGGGACTAGCGTGGCACGGGGAGCTGTTTTTT
J: TRBJ2-2
V: TRBV7-9
D: TRBD2
size: -

CDR3: CSVEQGSTGELFF
DNA: TGCAGCGTTGAACAGGGAAGCACCGGGGAGCTGTTTTTT
J: TRBJ2-2
V: TRBV29-1
D: -
size: -

CDR3: CAISDQPSQETQYF
DNA: TGTGCCATCAGTGATCAGCCAAGCCAAGAGACCCAGTACTTC
J: TRBJ2-5
V: TRBV10-3
D: -
size: -

CDR3: CASSRGQGEADTQYF
DNA: TGTGCCAGCAGCCGGGGCCAGGGAGAGGCAGATACGCAGTATTTT
J: TRBJ2-3
V: TRBV4-2
D: -
size: -

CDR3: CASSVGVRDPGYTF
DNA: TGTGCCAGCAGCGTTGGGGTCCGGGACCCGGGCTACACCTTC
J: TRBJ1-2
V: TRBV7-9
D: -
size: few

CDR3: CASSPILASSYEQYF
DNA: TGTGCCAGCAGTCCAATCCTTGCCTCATCCTACGAGCAGTACTTC
J: TRBJ2-7
V: TRBV12-3/TRBV12-4
D: -
size: -

CDR3: CASSRRTGGRQPQHF
DNA: TGCGCCAGCAGCCGCCGGACAGGGGGCCGGCAGCCCCAGCATTTT
J: TRBJ1-5
V: TRBV4-1
D: TRBD1
size: -

CDR3: CASSRPSGSSYNEQFF
DNA: TGCGCCAGCAGCCGACCTAGCGGGAGCTCCTACAATGAGCAGTTCTTC
J: TRBJ2-1
V: TRBV4-1
D: TRBD2
size: many

CDR3: CASIPGEVENTGELFF
DNA: TGTGCCAGCATCCCGGGGGAGGTTGAGAACACCGGGGAGCTGTTTTTT
J: TRBJ2-2
V: TRBV7-9
D: -
size: few

CDR3: CATRRRFRTEAFF
DNA: TGTGCCACCAGGCGGAGGTTTCGCACTGAAGCTTTCTTT
J: TRBJ1-1
V: TRBV15
D: -
size: -

CDR3: CASSTLLAPAGTEAFF
DNA: TGTGCCAGCAGCACCCTTCTGGCCCCGGCGGGAACTGAAGCTTTCTTT
J: TRBJ1-1
V: TRBV21-1
D: -
size: few

CDR3: CAISESRDYEQFF
DNA: TGTGCCATCAGTGAGTCGAGGGACTATGAGCAGTTCTTC
J: TRBJ2-1
V: TRBV10-3
D: -
size: few

CDR3: CASGLVPSGAWYQLNEQFF
DNA: TGTGCTAGTGGTTTGGTACCTAGCGGGGCGTGGTATCAACTCAATGAGCAGTTCTTC
J: TRBJ2-1
V: TRBV12-5
D: TRBD2
size: -

CDR3: CASSLDLTDTQYF
DNA: TGTGCCAGCAGCCTAGACTTGACAGATACGCAGTATTTT
J: TRBJ2-3
V: TRBV6-2/TRBV6-3
D: -
size: -

CDR3: CASSQESTGNGANVLTF
DNA: TGCGCCAGCAGCCAAGAAAGTACAGGGAATGGGGCCAACGTCCTGACTTTC
J: TRBJ2-6
V: TRBV4-1
D: -
size: -

CDR3: CASSQAWRGGVGELFF
DNA: TGTGCCAGCAGCCAAGCGTGGAGGGGGGGTGTCGGGGAGCTGTTTTTT
J: TRBJ2-2
V: TRBV3-1
D: -
size: once

CDR3: CASSSGQGLDGNTIYF
DNA: TGTGCCAGCAGCTCGGGACAGGGACTGGATGGAAACACCATATATTTT
J: TRBJ1-3
V: TRBV5-6
D: TRBD1
size: medium-sized

CDR3: CSAWDRVWEQYF
DNA: TGCAGCGCCTGGGACAGGGTTTGGGAGCAGTACTTC
J: TRBJ2-7
V: TRBV29-1
D: TRBD1
size: -

CDR3: CASSSSGKYSYEQYF
DNA: TGTGCCAGCAGCTCTAGCGGGAAGTACTCCTACGAGCAGTACTTC
J: TRBJ2-7
V: TRBV7-9
D: TRBD2
size: -

CDR3: CASSPPTTTNEKLFF
DNA: TGTGCCAGCTCACCACCGACAACCACTAATGAAAAACTGTTTTTT
J: TRBJ1-4
V: TRBV18
D: -
size: many

CDR3: CASSPLRAGTGELFF
DNA: TGTGCCAGCAGTCCCCTGAGGGCTGGCACCGGGGAGCTGTTTTTT
J: TRBJ2-2
V: TRBV27
D: -
size: many

CDR3: CATSTEGGSDTQYF
DNA: TGTGCCACCAGTACAGAAGGGGGATCAGATACGCAGTATTTT
J: TRBJ2-3
V: TRBV15
D: -
size: few

CDR3: CASSWDSGANTGELFF
DNA: TGTGCCAGCAGCTGGGATAGCGGGGCGAACACCGGGGAGCTGTTTTTT
J: TRBJ2-2
V: TRBV5-4
D: TRBD2
size: few

CDR3: CASSLGGANEQFF
DNA: TGTGCCAGCAGCTTAGGAGGCGCCAATGAGCAGTTCTTC
J: TRBJ2-1
V: TRBV7-3
D: -
size: few

CDR3: CATSDRDNYEQYF
DNA: TGTGCCACCAGTGATCGGGACAATTACGAGCAGTACTTC
J: TRBJ2-7
V: TRBV24-1
D: -
size: -

CDR3: CASRPGLAGMSTDTQYF
DNA: TGTGCCAGCAGGCCCGGACTAGCGGGGATGAGCACAGATACGCAGTATTTT
J: TRBJ2-3
V: TRBV5-6
D: TRBD2
size: -

CDR3: CASSTPTVMNTEAFF
DNA: TGTGCCAGCAGCACCCCTACAGTAATGAACACTGAAGCTTTCTTT
J: TRBJ1-1
V: TRBV28
D: -
size: few

CDR3: CAISESGGQTYNEQFF
DNA: TGTGCCATCAGTGAGTCTGGGGGGCAAACCTACAATGAGCAGTTCTTC
J: TRBJ2-1
V: TRBV10-3
D: -
size: many

CDR3: CASTPGTSGNYEQFF
DNA: TGTGCCAGCACCCCCGGGACTAGCGGGAATTACGAGCAGTTCTTC
J: TRBJ2-1
V: TRBV27
D: TRBD2
size: once

CDR3: CASSQDPEWDKANYGYTF
DNA: TGCGCCAGCAGCCAAGATCCGGAATGGGACAAAGCTAACTATGGCTACACCTTC
J: TRBJ1-2
V: TRBV4-3
D: -
size: -

CDR3: CASSQVWLAVSTDTQYF
DNA: TGCGCCAGCAGCCAAGTCTGGCTAGCGGTTAGCACAGATACGCAGTATTTT
J: TRBJ2-3
V: TRBV4-1
D: TRBD2
size: -

CDR3: CASSPPGQTHEQYF
DNA: TGTGCCAGCAGTCCCCCAGGACAGACCCACGAGCAGTACTTC
J: TRBJ2-7
V: TRBV28
D: -
size: -

CDR3: CASSLAARGPYEQYF
DNA: TGCGCCAGCAGCTTGGCAGCGAGGGGGCCCTACGAGCAGTACTTC
J: TRBJ2-7
V: TRBV5-1
D: TRBD1
size: few

CDR3: CSARDGGQGDSTEAFF
DNA: TGCAGTGCTAGAGATGGGGGCCAGGGCGATAGCACTGAAGCTTTCTTT
J: TRBJ1-1
V: TRBV20-1
D: -
size: many

CDR3: CASSRWRNPSGELFF
DNA: TGCGCCAGCAGCCGTTGGCGAAACCCAAGCGGGGAGCTGTTTTTT
J: TRBJ2-2
V: TRBV4-1
D: -
size: -

CDR3: CASTSDGTSALFRETQYF
DNA: TGTGCCAGCACCTCGGATGGGACTAGCGCGCTATTCCGGGAGACCCAGTACTTC
J: TRBJ2-5
V: TRBV2
D: TRBD2
size: few

CDR3: CASSVRFETGEAFF
DNA: TGTGCCAGCAGTGTAAGGTTTGAAACAGGGGAGGCTTTCTTT
J: TRBJ1-1
V: TRBV6-4
D: TRBD1
size: -

CDR3: CASSFAPVPLIDEQYF
DNA: TGTGCCAGCAGTTTTGCCCCTGTCCCCCTTATTGACGAGCAGTACTTC
J: TRBJ2-7
V: TRBV27
D: -
size: few